This T cell receptor (beta chain) was found in a study of cytomegalovirus exposure and HLA in healthy donors listed by TCRdb under 2017. About the investigation overall: An earlier analysis of 587 of the donors reported approximately 280 Gb of sequence data and approximately 120 million unique TCR beta sequences obtained from roughly 180 million T cells. Roughly 290 gigabases of sequencing data and about 92 million unique TCR sequences made up an early release that covered approximately 700 HLA-typed donors. Among the roughly 380 genotyped donors, under 90% belonged to the genetic ancestry cluster associated with self-reported Caucasian donors. The study aimed to test whether signatures of past pathogen exposure could be identified by cataloging public T cell receptors. Using immunosequencing, the study profiled T cell repertoires from 666 subjects and related those repertoires to cytomegalovirus serostatus. In addition to the first cohort of around 670 subjects, a separate validation cohort of 100 to 150 different subjects was used. High-throughput TCR immunosequencing, statistical association of individual TCRs with disease status, and machine learning were combined to predict cytomegalovirus infection status. To study patterns of TCR occurrence, a later analysis re-analyzed previously published TCR beta repertoires from hundreds of donors and added high-resolution HLA genotyping. Rather than drawing on any new phenotypic data, the later analysis identified candidate immune exposures from TCR beta sequences and the way those sequences occurred across donors. An earlier analysis of 587 of the donors used high-throughput TCR beta sequencing to judge whether each TCR beta V gene segment behaved as functional or pseudogenic. Alongside the repertoire data, information on donor age, sex, ethnicity and CMV serostatus was compiled. Genome-wide SNP genotypes for about three fifths of the roughly 670 donors were used in a later genetic analysis, which treated that subset as a discovery cohort. Every repertoire in the discovery cohort had been generated on one and the same sequencing platform. Class I and class II HLA loci were covered by the typing at four-digit resolution. Typing coverage differed by locus: A, B, C, DRB1 and DQB1 were typed in roughly 620-630 donors, DQA1 in about 500, DPA1 in 600 to 610, and DPB1 in approximately 450. About five DR-DQ haplotypes were handled as single units for association and clustering, since linkage in the cohort was strong. Among 398 genotyped donors of the cohort, an average of around 240,000 unique TCR beta nucleotide sequences were sequenced per donor, roughly 18% of them non-productive.

To prepare the library, the immunoSEQ multiplex PCR assay was applied. A mixture of 60 forward primers for TCR Vbeta segments and 13 reverse primers for TCR Jbeta segments was used in the multiplex PCR. The CDR3 region of rearranged TCR beta genes was amplified from genomic DNA by a multiplex PCR assay. Amplified TCR beta libraries were sequenced as 87-base-pair reads on the Illumina HiSeq System. The authors' pipeline ran thus. In a later analysis, tens of millions of unique TCR beta chains were counted across the approximately 670 repertoires, and around 11 million of these chains were shared by at least two donors. Raw reads were error-corrected and collapsed into unique sequences with a nearest-neighbor algorithm that merged closely related sequences to remove PCR and sequencing errors. V, D and J gene segments were assigned by aligning CDR3 sequences to IMGT reference sequences. For a sequence to be retained, at least a six-nucleotide match to both a V gene segment and a J gene segment was required. Rearrangements were classified as productive when the CDR3 lacked stop codons and remained in frame with V and J, and all other rearrangements were classified as non-productive. Following IMGT convention, CDR3 was defined as the stretch from the second conserved V-encoded cysteine to the conserved J-encoded phenylalanine. Sequences without an unambiguous match to a single V gene segment were excluded from the earlier analysis of almost 600 of the donors. An earlier analysis of around 600 of the donors classified V segments as functional when productive rearrangements were above 56.7% and as segregating when the standard deviation between donors was above 5%. A statistical classification framework was built for diagnosing cytomegalovirus status from the catalog of TCR beta chain sequences. A later analysis assigned V and J genes by comparing TCR nucleotide sequences with IMGT/GENE-DB human TR gene sequences. Using the TCRdist pipeline, a later analysis assigned CDR3 sequences along with most-parsimonious VDJ recombination scenarios. In a later analysis, each TCR beta chain was defined by its CDR3 amino acid sequence together with its V-gene family, and reads without a unique V-gene family were excluded. To address suspected cross-contamination and a sequencing artifact, a later analysis removed around 590 highly shared, low-generation-probability nucleotide sequences. In a later analysis, a clonal expansion index was calculated for each public chain from normalized within-repertoire ranks of inferred template counts. In a later analysis, generation probabilities were computed with a VDJ recombination model fitted to out-of-frame rearrangements, and the resulting probabilities were checked against IGoR. Hypergeometric tests were used in a later analysis to score TCR-TCR, TCR-HLA and TCR-CMV co-occurrence, with a repertoire-size bias correction applied to the TCR pairs. False discovery rates were estimated in a later analysis by permuting HLA or CMV assignments 20 times. In a later analysis, co-occurring TCRs were grouped with DBSCAN, and TCRdist sequence similarity was added when clustering was performed within HLA-allele-positive subsets. Co-occurrence clustering excluded repertoires with fewer than 30,000 or more than 120,000 public chains, plus five with anomalous nucleotide sharing. Imported from immuneACCESS, the table was reduced by TCRdb to in-frame sequences with V and J called. These copies leave out some clones; in studies compared against another copy, an unresolved V gene accounts for under half, and the cause of the remainder is not known. Clone size and V and J calls were adopted from that table, with D and trimming inferred from the DNA. This sample is represented by more than 150,000 clones; around three quarters of them were singletons. Of the sample, under 3% is held by the ten largest clones.

Note on this clone: The antigen this receptor binds is unknown. One base away there is no much larger clone; base qualities are not given.

Its CDR3 holds 14 amino acids, cysteine through phenylalanine. Only the CDR3 region is kept as DNA, spanning 42 bases read in frame from base 1. Via the germline V gene, CDR1 is SGHNT and CDR2 YENEEA. Trimming removed 5 bases from V and 1 base from J; the gene matches leave 1 base unexplained. Study-wide findings and limitations: Because HLA typing was missing for some donors at each locus, association tests included only the typed subset. In a later analysis, HLA-associated TCR beta chains showed more clonal expansion and lower generation probabilities than non-associated chains that were equally common. A further reported finding was that TCR beta sequences accurately predicted the HLA-A and HLA-B alleles for most subjects in the first cohort. Three of the identified cytomegalovirus-associated TCR beta chains were confirmed in vitro to be specific for cytomegalovirus antigens. Most CMV-associated TCR beta chains appeared to be HLA-restricted in a later analysis, and the HLA associations seemed to be driven largely by CMV exposure. The presence/absence analyses assumed that sequencing depth was roughly uniform across donors, and that assumption may not be true. According to a later analysis, TCR association rates differed among HLA loci, with DRB1 alleles showing the most associated TCRs and HLA-C alleles showing the fewest. The classifier was reported to diagnose cytomegalovirus status with high specificity and sensitivity in both the original and validation cohorts. In this cohort, only TCR beta chains were sequenced, and detectable features were limited by the absence of alpha or paired-chain data. The authors suggested that the approach could potentially be extended to other disease states and immunological phenotypes. In an earlier analysis of over 550 of the donors, most TCR beta V segments were observed in productive rearrangements about 90% or about 30% of the time, broadly matching IMGT annotations. Most TCR sequences were seen in very few donors, while some public TCRs were found in many individuals. In the study, 164 TCR beta chains were listed as associated with cytomegalovirus. The only immune exposure information available for the cohort was CMV serostatus. A cluster of highly shared sequence variants was judged likely to be a technical artifact of the sequencing pipeline. Correlated functional status among segregating V segments might be attributable to linkage disequilibrium, but an unknown experimental factor could not be ruled out. Some IMGT-functional V segments, including TRBV6-2 and TRBV6-3, could not be distinguished by the 87-base-pair reads and were therefore excluded. Roughly 17 rarely observed V segments, including chromosome 9 orphons, were excluded from the earlier analysis of approximately 600 of the donors because counts were too low. Strong co-occurrence of HLA alleles, especially DR and DQ, made assigning TCR associations to individual alleles difficult. Several of the top co-occurrence clusters appeared to be linked to parvovirus B19, influenza, CMV and Epstein-Barr virus, according to a later analysis. Compared with the roughly 670-donor mean, donors in an Asian-associated ancestry cluster had fewer N-insertions in productive TCRs, according to a later genetic analysis. An association between a missense DCLRE1C variant and V-gene and J-gene trimming of TCR beta chains was found in a later genetic analysis and replicated in an independent cohort. A later analysis associated 16,951 TCR beta sequences with specific HLA alleles at a false discovery rate of 0.05.

The cohort comprised 666 healthy bone marrow donors. Cohort members were all nominally healthy when sampled, although unrecorded immune exposures were likely present. The donor tested CMV seropositive and was one of the 289 seropositive cohort members. Each donor provided a peripheral blood sample, and peripheral blood mononuclear cells were used for TCR beta sequencing. The Qiagen DNeasy Blood Extraction Kit was used to extract genomic DNA from the blood cell samples. This sequence originates from a woman between 25 and 40 years old in good health and CMV-seropositive. Sequencing was carried out using PBMCs. The chain is assembled from TRBV11-3 and TRBJ2-4; TRBD2 fits 8 bases in the junction. The DNA sequence is given as TGTGCCAGCAGCCGGGGGGGGGCCAAAAACATTCAGTACTTC. It is translated as CASSRGGAKNIQYF.